Each of the 3 T cell receptor beta chains below was sequenced from the same sample in a study of CD8 T cells in ankylosing spondylitis. MiXCR was run by TCRdb on the 5' RACE reads, yielding one entry per CDR3 protein. The table records under 150,000 distinct CDR3 sequences, more than 9.5% of them present only once. The specimen sequenced was blood, either unsorted or a sorted T cell fraction (not recorded which). All receptors come from a female donor with ankylosing spondylitis or in good health (not recorded which).

This clonotype was detected many times. The chain carries TRBV5-1 and TRBJ2-1, with a weak D call TRBD2 (6 bases). The V gene lost 1 base and the J gene lost 6 bases, with 32 bases spanning the gap. The CDR3 spans 21 residues. Per the germline V gene, CDR1 is SGHRS and CDR2 is YFSETQ. CDR3 sequence reads: CASSLKPPGAIGGFQGNEQFF. The CDR3 DNA sequence: TGCGCCAGCAGCTTGAAACCGCCTGGGGCTATCGGGGGTTTTCAGGGCAATGAGCAGTTCTTC.

The chain uses TRBV4-1 and TRBJ1-4; no definite D call. Germline V gene data show CDR1 as MGHRA and CDR2 as YSYEKL. The CDR3 length is 15 residues. Trimming took 2 bases from V and 3 from J, leaving 10 bases between them. The DNA of the CDR3 is TGCGCCAGCAGCCAAAGGTCCCAGGCTAATGAAAAACTGTTTTTT. This codes for CASSQRSQANEKLFF.

This clonotype was seen at least ten times. This chain connects TRBV5-1 to TRBJ2-1, with unresolved D. The V end was cut by 2 bases, the J end by 7 bases, with 10 bases between. Germline lookup yields CDR1 SGHRS and CDR2 YFSETQ. This CDR3 region has 13 residues. The CDR3 DNA reads as TGCGCCAGCAGCTTCGGGTCTGGGAATGAGCAGTTCTTC. It yields the protein CASSFGSGNEQFF.